The 2 T cell receptor beta chains below come from one sample, sequenced in a study of blood T cell repertoires in COVID-19. Using immunoSEQ multiplex PCR, the repertoire was profiled, and TCRdb retains in-frame clones only, with some absent. The repertoire holds hundreds of thousands of clones, approximately 90% seen once, with under 14% in the top ten. The specimen was peripheral blood. The origin of the receptors is a man aged 45-60 years with COVID-19, enrolled during active disease.

This clone was counted a single time. This chain connects TRBV9 to TRBJ2-7; D unclear. Trimming took 1 base from V and 4 from J, leaving 9 bases between them. Germline assignment: CDR1 SGDLS and CDR2 YYNGEE. CDR3 length: 13 amino acids. For the CDR3, the DNA is TGTGCCAGCAGCGTATCGGAGCATTACGAGCAGTACTTC. As protein: CASSVSEHYEQYF.

The J gene is TRBJ2-5, the V gene TRBV6-5, with 8 bases identical to TRBD1. CDR1 is MNHEY and CDR2 is SVGAGI in the germline V gene. Trimming cost V 2 bases and J 5 bases; bases outside gene matches: 4. The CDR3 length is 14 residues. CDR3 in amino acids: CASSYQGAAETQYF. In nucleotides, the CDR3 is TGTGCCAGCAGTTACCAGGGGGCGGCCGAGACCCAGTACTTC.